One TCR beta chain is described in this entry. This CDR3 contains 15 residues. Germline CDR1 reads MGHRA; CDR2 reads YSYEKL. With 3 bases clipped from V and 6 bases from J, the junction kept 8 bases outside the gene matches. This record belongs to a study of identical twins. Everyone who donated was a healthy Caucasian. TCRdb processed the 5' RACE reads anew with MiXCR; each CDR3 protein has one entry. The repertoire holds 700,000 to 950,000 distinct CDR3 sequences, with 9% to 15% as singletons. The same sample was also used in a study of yellow fever vaccine responses in identical twins.

The source of this sequence is a woman under 30 in good health. The rearrangement joins TRBV4-1 to TRBJ1-3, with 7 nucleotides matching TRBD1. Sample: PBMCs. For the CDR3, the DNA is TGCGCCAGCAGCCAGCCGACAGGGAGAGCAAACACCATATATTTT. Amino acids: CASSQPTGRANTIYF.